What follows are 29 T cell receptor beta chains derived from one specimen sequenced in a study of Ad26.COV2.S vaccination and SARS-CoV-2 variants. The treatment is: roughly 20 received Ad26.COV2.S at low or high dose, single or two shots; about 5 received placebo; per-sample allocation not given. Samples analyzed were those drawn on day 63 after the first vaccine or placebo injection. Sequencing was performed with immunoSEQ multiplex PCR; in TCRdb, only in-frame clones are kept and a portion is missing. The sample carries around 340,000 clones, about 86% recorded once. The specimen comprised peripheral blood, sampled in a trial of Ad26.COV2.S vaccine versus placebo. These receptor sequences come from a person between 18 and 65 years old who received the Ad26.COV2.S COVID-19 vaccine or a placebo.

The CDR3 reads CARIRDRPYEQYF. In DNA form, the CDR3 reads TGTGCCAGGATCCGGGACAGACCCTACGAGCAGTACTTC. V usage is TRBV25-1 and J usage is TRBJ2-7, with 7 bases aligning to TRBD1. This CDR3 has 13 residues. Unmatched junction bases numbered 7, after V lost 9 bases and J lost 2 bases. CDR1 is MGHDK and CDR2 is SYGVNS in the germline V gene.

Of note for this clone: Other nucleotide sequences from this sample produce the same CDR3. This rearrangement joins TRBV3-1 (or the pseudogene TRBV3-2) to TRBJ2-5, with D perhaps TRBD2 (5 bases). The CDR3 spans 12 residues. Trimming pared 1 base from V and 5 bases from J, leaving 5 bases between. CDR1 and CDR2 from the germline V gene are LGHDT and YNNKEL (reference sequence). CDR3 sequence reads: CASSQGRETQYF. The CDR3 DNA follows: TGTGCCAGCAGCCAAGGGAGGGAGACCCAGTACTTC.

V usage is TRBV2 and J usage is TRBJ2-3; TRBD2 might be the D (6 bases). Germline assignment: CDR1 SNHLY and CDR2 FYNNEI. Trimming cost V 7 bases and J 5 bases, with 13 bases left between them. This CDR3 comprises 13 residues. This chain's CDR3 is CASTGPGLDTQYF. Here the CDR3 DNA reads TGTGCCAGCACGGGCCCGGGACTAGATACGCAGTATTTT.

The chain recombines TRBV12-3 or TRBV12-4 with TRBJ1-6; 10 bases agree with TRBD1. J gave up 15 bases and V 6 bases, and 8 bases lay outside the gene matches. The CDR3 contains 13 residues. In DNA, the CDR3 is TGTGCCAGCAGCACCGGGACAGGGGAACTCCTCCACTTT. Residues: CASSTGTGELLHF.

DNA for the CDR3: TGTGCCAGCAGCGTAGGGGTTAGCGGCTACGAGCAGTACTTC. Translation gives CASSVGVSGYEQYF. The chain combines TRBV9 with TRBJ2-7, with TRBD2 as a possible D gene (6 bases). Germline V lookup: CDR1 SGDLS, CDR2 YYNGEE. CDR3 length equals 14 residues. V was shortened by 0 bases and J by 3 bases, with 10 bases between the two germline ends.

CDR3 sequence: CASSQDPGAPTGELFF. CDR3 DNA sequence: TGTGCCAGCAGCCAAGACCCGGGGGCCCCCACCGGGGAGCTGTTTTTT. V is TRBV4-2 and J is TRBJ2-2; D might be TRBD1 or TRBD2, each matching 6 bases. Germline-derived CDR1 and CDR2 are LGHNA and YNFKEQ. V was trimmed by 0 bases and J by 4 bases, leaving 12 bases between them. CDR3 length equals 16 residues.

The CDR3 bases are TGTGCCAGCAGCTTAGAGGACACTGAAGCTTTCTTT. Protein: CASSLEDTEAFF. The rearrangement links TRBV7-9 to TRBJ1-1; no reliable D call. The CDR3 loop spans 12 amino acids. In germline, CDR1 is SEHNR, CDR2 FQNEAQ (reference sequence). Trimming left V 1 base short and J 3 bases short, with 3 bases between.

The V call is TRBV11-2, the J call TRBJ2-1, with 14 bases matching TRBD2. The V segment lost 5 bases and the J segment 0 bases; nucleotides outside the gene matches: 9. Germline V CDR1 and CDR2: SGHAT, FQNNGV. The CDR3 consists of 19 residues. For the CDR3, the DNA is TGTGCCAGCAGCCTCCCGGGACTAGCGGGGGAAAGCTCCTACAATGAGCAGTTCTTC. Translated: CASSLPGLAGESSYNEQFF.

The V call is TRBV28, the J call TRBJ2-1; 11 nucleotides line up with TRBD2. The CDR3 runs to 16 residues. Trimming at V came to 5 bases and at J to 10 bases, leaving 13 bases not matched to a gene. CDR1 MDHEN and CDR2 SYDVKM come from the germline V gene. Here the CDR3 reads CASSILAGGPRGEQFF. The CDR3 DNA is TGTGCCAGCAGTATCCTAGCGGGAGGCCCCCGGGGAGAGCAGTTCTTC.

V usage is TRBV5-5 and J usage is TRBJ1-2; tentatively, D is TRBD1 (6 bases). Looked up from germline, CDR1 is SGHKS and CDR2 is YYEKEE (reference sequence). CDR3 size: 15 residues. V lost 0 bases to trimming and J lost 4 bases, with 13 bases between them. DNA for the CDR3: TGTGCCAGCAGCTTGGCCGGAGGGGGAACCTATGGCTACACCTTC. As protein: CASSLAGGGTYGYTF.

The chain joins TRBV5-1 to TRBJ2-7; D remains unclear. This CDR3 has 12 amino acids. V was shortened by 0 bases and J by 6 bases, with 7 bases between the two germline ends. CDR1 and CDR2 from the germline V gene are SGHRS and YFSETQ. The chain's CDR3 is CASSLEWGEQYF. The DNA of the CDR3 is TGCGCCAGCAGCTTGGAGTGGGGCGAGCAGTACTTC.

CDR3 nucleotides: TGTGCCAGCTCACCCCCCAGCGGACAGGCGAATCAGCCCCAGCATTTT. It is translated as CASSPPSGQANQPQHF. The chain uses TRBV18 and TRBJ1-5; 7 bases agree with TRBD1. V dropped 3 bases and J dropped 4; count of bases not matched to a gene: 9. The CDR3 has 16 amino acids. Germline loops: CDR1 KGHSH, CDR2 LQKENI.

This chain's CDR3 is CASRDRSYEQYF. The CDR3, as DNA: TGTGCCAGCAGGGACCGCTCCTACGAGCAGTACTTC. V and J are TRBV6-5 and TRBJ2-7; D call uncertain. Germline V gives CDR1 MNHEY, CDR2 SVGAGI. The V gene lost 6 bases and the J gene lost 0 bases, with 6 bases spanning the gap. This CDR3 is built from 12 residues.

The V gene is TRBV30, the J gene TRBJ1-2; possible D gene TRBD1, 5 bases. Per the germline V gene, CDR1 is GTSNPN and CDR2 is SVGIG (reference sequence). Trimming cost V 0 bases and J 3 bases, with 20 bases left between them. The CDR3 extends over 17 amino acids. The CDR3 here is CAWSVKASLLGDYGYTF. The DNA for the CDR3 is TGTGCCTGGAGTGTAAAGGCGTCCCTCCTAGGGGACTATGGCTACACCTTC.

This chain links TRBV27 with TRBJ1-6, with D possibly being TRBD1 (5 bases). V lost 5 bases to trimming and J lost 0 bases, with 11 bases between them. The CDR3 contains 16 residues. Germline values: CDR1 MNHEY, CDR2 SMNVEV (reference sequence). CDR3: CASSLSGSSYNSPLHF. The CDR3 DNA is TGTGCCAGCAGTCTTTCAGGGAGCTCCTATAATTCACCCCTCCACTTT.

V and J are TRBV19 and TRBJ2-3; TRBD2 aligns across 7 bases. This CDR3 contains 14 residues. Germline assignment: CDR1 LNHDA and CDR2 SQIVND (reference sequence). Unmatched junction bases numbered 6, after V lost 3 bases and J lost 6 bases. The CDR3 nucleotides read TGTGCCAGTAGTATCGGCGCGGGAGAGGATACGCAGTATTTT. Translation: CASSIGAGEDTQYF.

The chain uses TRBV2 and TRBJ1-5, with D possibly matching TRBD1 (6 bases). CDR3 length: 14 amino acids. V was clipped by 6 bases and J by 4 bases, with 13 bases between them. CDR1 and CDR2 (germline): SNHLY, FYNNEI. The CDR3 nucleotides are TGTGCCAGCAGAGCCTATGACAGGAATCAGCCCCAGCATTTT. Translating gives CASRAYDRNQPQHF.

The chain joins TRBV19 to TRBJ2-5; D is undetermined. This CDR3 is 14 amino acids long. Germline CDR1 LNHDA, CDR2 SQIVND (reference sequence). Trimming took off 5 bases at V and 1 base at J, with 11 bases between the two ends. CDR3 bases: TGTGCCAGTAGTCTCGCAGCATTCCAAGAGACCCAGTACTTC. It is translated as CASSLAAFQETQYF.

The chain recombines TRBV5-1 with TRBJ1-6; 7 bases map to TRBD1. Germline V lookup: CDR1 SGHRS, CDR2 YFSETQ. V was pared by 3 bases and J by 8 bases, with 8 bases of the junction left unmatched. The CDR3 loop spans 15 amino acids. CDR3 DNA: TGCGCCAGCAGCTGGTCCGGGACAGTTGATTCACCCCTCCACTTT. Translating it yields CASSWSGTVDSPLHF. Complete variable domain (other parts from reference TRBV5-1 and TRBJ1-6): KAGVTQTPRYLIKTRGQQVTLSCSPISGHRSVSWYQQTPGQGLQFLFEYFSETQRNKGNFPGRFSGRQFSNSRSEMNVSTLELGDSALYLCASSWSGTVDSPLHFGNGTRLTVT.

The chain links TRBV9 to TRBJ2-2; 8 bases match TRBD1. CDR1 and CDR2 from the germline V gene are SGDLS and YYNGEE. V dropped 3 bases and J dropped 4; count of bases not matched to a gene: 11. This CDR3 is 17 amino acids long. CDR3: CASSALADRAGTGELFF. CDR3 DNA: TGTGCCAGCAGCGCCCTCGCGGACAGGGCGGGCACCGGGGAGCTGTTTTTT.

This chain links TRBV21-1 with TRBJ2-3. TRBV21-1 is shown as a pseudogene. The CDR3 covers 13 residues. CDR3 in amino acids: CASSKDSDDTQYF. CDR3 nucleotide sequence: TGTGCCAGCAGCAAAGATTCGGATGATACGCAGTATTTT.

Comment on this clone: Other DNA sequences in this sample translate to the same CDR3. The chain carries TRBV3-1 (or the pseudogene TRBV3-2) and TRBJ2-5; D remains ambiguous. Germline V CDR1 and CDR2: LGHDT, YNNKEL (reference sequence). V lost 3 bases to trimming and J lost 1 base, with 3 bases between them. The CDR3 covers 12 residues. CDR3 sequence reads: CASSQIQETQYF. DNA for the CDR3: TGTGCCAGCAGCCAGATCCAAGAGACCCAGTACTTC.

In its sample, this clone was seen once. The gene calls are TRBV7-9 and TRBJ2-3; D may be TRBD1 or TRBD2 (5 bases each). Trimming pared 0 bases from V and 2 bases from J, leaving 6 bases between. The germline gives CDR1 SEHNR, CDR2 FQNEAQ (reference sequence). The CDR3 extends over 14 amino acids. As DNA, the CDR3 is TGTGCCAGCAGCTTAGCGGGACCCACAGATACGCAGTATTTT. Its translation: CASSLAGPTDTQYF.

This chain joins TRBV6-2 or TRBV6-3 and TRBJ1-5, with a weak D call TRBD1 (5 bases). The CDR3 is made up of 13 amino acids. Germline V gives CDR1 MNHEY, CDR2 SVGEGT. Trimming cost V 5 bases and J 5 bases, with 10 bases left between them. The CDR3 reads CASSTQADQPQHF. DNA of the CDR3: TGTGCCAGCAGTACACAGGCGGATCAGCCCCAGCATTTT.

The count of this clone is one. The chain links TRBV3-1 (or the pseudogene TRBV3-2) to TRBJ2-7, with 9 bases aligning to TRBD2. Losses at the gene ends were 4 bases for V and 2 bases for J; bases not matched to a gene: 6. Germline CDR1 reads LGHDT; CDR2 reads YNNKEL (reference sequence). The CDR3 covers 15 residues. This chain's CDR3 is CASSPTSGVAYEQYF. The CDR3 DNA follows: TGTGCCAGCAGCCCGACTAGCGGAGTCGCCTACGAGCAGTACTTC.

The CDR3 loop reads CASSQRVGEQYF. CDR3 in DNA: TGTGCCAGCAGCCAAAGGGTAGGAGAGCAGTACTTC. V is TRBV14 and J is TRBJ2-7; D gene uncertain. The ends were cut back, 2 bases at V and 7 bases at J, with 9 bases in the middle. Per the germline V gene, CDR1 is SGHDN and CDR2 is FVKESK. The CDR3 has 12 residues.

The chain joins TRBV28 to TRBJ1-3, with 10 bases matching TRBD1. The junction had 3 bases not matched to a gene; V was cut back by 3 bases and J by 4 bases. The CDR3 has 15 residues. Germline CDR1 and CDR2: MDHEN and SYDVKM. CDR3 nucleotides: TGTGCCAGCAGTTTCGACAGGGGGCTAGGAAACACCATATATTTT. Residues: CASSFDRGLGNTIYF.

The genes are TRBV5-1 and TRBJ2-7, with D tentatively TRBD1 (5 bases). V was clipped by 5 bases and J by 11 bases, with 17 bases between them. This CDR3 comprises 12 residues. Looked up from germline, CDR1 is SGHRS and CDR2 is YFSETQ. CDR3 sequence reads: CASSQTGSQKYF. The CDR3 DNA reads TGCGCCAGCAGTCAAACAGGCTCCCAGAAGTACTTC.

This clone was found once. CDR3 sequence: CASRGDRNTGELFF. The CDR3 nucleotides are TGTGCCAGCAGAGGTGACAGGAACACCGGGGAGCTGTTTTTT. V is TRBV28 and J is TRBJ2-2, with D maybe TRBD1 (5 bases). Looked up from germline, CDR1 is MDHEN and CDR2 is SYDVKM. With 6 bases removed from V and 1 base from J, the gap between germline ends came to 9 bases. The CDR3 totals 14 residues.